This T cell receptor beta chain was recorded in a study of shared clonotypes between healthy human individuals. CD8 memory cells included CD45RO+ cells plus CCR7-negative CD45RA+ TemRA cells. Measured with immunoSEQ multiplex PCR; TCRdb has only the in-frame clones, and not every one. The sample yields more than 80,000 clones, around 67% seen once. In its sample, this clone was seen many times. The CDR3 spans 16 residues. The junction had 13 bases not matched to a gene; V was cut back by 5 bases and J by 5 bases. Germline V gene lookup returns CDR1 MGHDK and CDR2 SYGVNS. The clonotype comes from a man aged 25 to 40 in good health. Sequenced material: memory CD8+ T cells sorted from blood. Subset defined: CD45RO+ cells pooled with CCR7-negative TemRA cells. The chain employs TRBV25-1 and TRBJ2-5, with 8 bases that match TRBD2. The CDR3 nucleotides read TGTGCCAGCAGTCCGTTAGGACTAGCAGTAGTCGAGACCCAGTACTTC. It specifies CASSPLGLAVVETQYF. Using reference TRBV25-1 and TRBJ2-5 for the parts outside the CDR3, the full variable domain is EADIYQTPRYLVIGTGKKITLECSQTMGHDKMYWYQQDPGMELHLIHYSYGVNSTEKGDLSSESTVSRIRTEHFPLTLESARPSHTSQYLCASSPLGLAVVETQYFGPGTRLLVL.